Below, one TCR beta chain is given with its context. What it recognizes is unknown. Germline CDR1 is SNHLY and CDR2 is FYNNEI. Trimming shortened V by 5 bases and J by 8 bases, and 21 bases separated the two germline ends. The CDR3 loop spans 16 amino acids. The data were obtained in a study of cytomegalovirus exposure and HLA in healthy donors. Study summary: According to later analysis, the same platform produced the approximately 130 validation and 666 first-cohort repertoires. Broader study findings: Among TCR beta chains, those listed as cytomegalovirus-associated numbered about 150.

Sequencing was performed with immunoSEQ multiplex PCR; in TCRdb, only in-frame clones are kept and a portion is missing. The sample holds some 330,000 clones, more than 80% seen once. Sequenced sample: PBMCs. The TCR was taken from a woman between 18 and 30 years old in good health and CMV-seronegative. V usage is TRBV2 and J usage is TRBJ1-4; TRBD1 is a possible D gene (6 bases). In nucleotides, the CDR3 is TGTGCCAGCAGTCAATCCGACAGGACCTCAGGCGAAAAACTGTTTTTT. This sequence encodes CASSQSDRTSGEKLFF.